This TCR beta chain appears in the sequencing data of a study of T-cell memory formation after mild COVID-19. Study results and caveats: The authors did not confirm SARS-CoV-2 specificity of second-wave clones peaking day 37.

There are many counts of this clonotype. No antigen is known for it. From the 5' RACE reads, TCRdb called clonotypes with MiXCR, one entry per CDR3 protein. The sample has fewer than 40,000 distinct CDR3 sequences, roughly 7.2% seen once; the top ten hold under 30%. The V and J ends lost 3 bases and 9 bases respectively, with 14 bases between them. This CDR3 contains 14 residues. Germline assignment: CDR1 SEHNR and CDR2 FQNEAQ (reference sequence). The TCR originated in a man younger than 35 who had mild COVID-19 (a few samples of this study predate the infection). Cell type and time point are not known. The V gene is TRBV7-9, the J gene TRBJ2-2; D unclear. The sequenced material came from PBMCs or a T cell subset sorted from them (not recorded which). The CDR3 is CASSFQAAGRELFF. For the CDR3, the DNA is TGTGCCAGCAGCTTCCAGGCGGCAGGCCGGGAGCTGTTTTTT.